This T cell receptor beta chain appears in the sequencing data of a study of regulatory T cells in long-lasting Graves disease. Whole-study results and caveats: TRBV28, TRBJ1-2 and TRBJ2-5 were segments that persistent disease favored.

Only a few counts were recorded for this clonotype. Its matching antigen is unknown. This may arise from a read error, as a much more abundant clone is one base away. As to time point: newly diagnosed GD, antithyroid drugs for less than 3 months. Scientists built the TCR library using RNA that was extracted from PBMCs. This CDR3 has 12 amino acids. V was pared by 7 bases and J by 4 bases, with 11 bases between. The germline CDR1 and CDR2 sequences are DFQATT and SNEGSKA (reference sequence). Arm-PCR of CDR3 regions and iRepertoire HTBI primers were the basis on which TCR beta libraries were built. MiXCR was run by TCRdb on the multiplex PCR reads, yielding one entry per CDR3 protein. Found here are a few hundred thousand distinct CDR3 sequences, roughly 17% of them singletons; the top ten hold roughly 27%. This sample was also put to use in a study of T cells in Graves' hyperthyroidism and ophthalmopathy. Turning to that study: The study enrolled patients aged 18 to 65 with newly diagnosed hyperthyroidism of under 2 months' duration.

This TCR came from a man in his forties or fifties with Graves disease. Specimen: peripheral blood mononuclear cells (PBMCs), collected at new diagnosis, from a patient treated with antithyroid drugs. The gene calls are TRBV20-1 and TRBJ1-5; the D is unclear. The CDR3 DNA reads TGCAGTGTCCTCGGGTCAAATCAGCCCCAGCATTTT. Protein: CSVLGSNQPQHF.